This TCR beta chain was sequenced in a study of T cells in localized non-small cell lung cancer. Assay: immunoSEQ multiplex PCR; the TCRdb copy retains only in-frame clones and omits some. This sample has about 76,000 clones; roughly 80% occur once, and the top ten carry approximately 1.3%. The CDR3 has 15 amino acids. Germline values: CDR1 SGHTA, CDR2 FQGNSA. V gave up 2 bases and J gave up 3 bases, with 12 bases separating them. The sample holds one count of this clone. Its antigen remains unidentified. General study results and limits: The study found T cell clonality highest in uninvolved adjacent lung, above tumor. Sequencing, confined to only one tumor region, leaves heterogeneity possible. Longer overall survival was seen with higher T cell density measured in blood.

This rearrangement joins TRBV7-2 to TRBJ2-3, with D hard to call. The TCR was taken from a female donor older than 55 with stage I lung adenocarcinoma. Sequencing used peripheral blood, obtained before any cancer treatment. Here the CDR3 DNA reads TGTGCCAGCAGCTTAAGGGTCTCCGGAACAGATACGCAGTATTTT. It codes for CASSLRVSGTDTQYF.